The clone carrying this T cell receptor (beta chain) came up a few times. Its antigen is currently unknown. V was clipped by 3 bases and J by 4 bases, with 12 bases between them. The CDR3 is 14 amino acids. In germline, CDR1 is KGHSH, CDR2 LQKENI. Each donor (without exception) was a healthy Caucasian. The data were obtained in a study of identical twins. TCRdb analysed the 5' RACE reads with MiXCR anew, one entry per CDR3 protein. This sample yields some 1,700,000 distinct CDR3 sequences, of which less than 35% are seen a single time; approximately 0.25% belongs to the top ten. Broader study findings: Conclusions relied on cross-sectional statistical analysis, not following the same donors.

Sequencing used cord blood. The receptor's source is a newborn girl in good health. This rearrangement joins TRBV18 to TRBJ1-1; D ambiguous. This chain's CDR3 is CASSPSGEGTEAFF. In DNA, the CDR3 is TGTGCCAGCTCACCTTCCGGGGAGGGCACTGAAGCTTTCTTT.